This T cell receptor beta chain came from a study of shared clonotypes between healthy human individuals. Study-level background: Aged between 18 and 49, the donors were a couple of women and a few men.

Only in-frame clones appear in the TCRdb table, and some are missing; sequencing was by immunoSEQ multiplex PCR. The sample has about 1.5 million clones; approximately 98% are singletons. Germline V CDR1 and CDR2: SGDLS, YYNGEE. The V gene end was trimmed by 3 bases and the J gene end by 7 bases; junction bases not matched to a gene: 15. CDR3 length: 17 amino acids. This chain joins TRBV9 and TRBJ2-1, with 8 positions matching TRBD1. Material for sequencing was naive CD4+ T cells sorted from blood. Documented subset: CD45RA+ positively selected. The sequence was collected from a man under 40 in good health. The CDR3 is CASSARQGQSGRNEQFF. CDR3 nucleotide sequence: TGTGCCAGCAGCGCCCGACAGGGGCAATCGGGTCGGAATGAGCAGTTCTTC.